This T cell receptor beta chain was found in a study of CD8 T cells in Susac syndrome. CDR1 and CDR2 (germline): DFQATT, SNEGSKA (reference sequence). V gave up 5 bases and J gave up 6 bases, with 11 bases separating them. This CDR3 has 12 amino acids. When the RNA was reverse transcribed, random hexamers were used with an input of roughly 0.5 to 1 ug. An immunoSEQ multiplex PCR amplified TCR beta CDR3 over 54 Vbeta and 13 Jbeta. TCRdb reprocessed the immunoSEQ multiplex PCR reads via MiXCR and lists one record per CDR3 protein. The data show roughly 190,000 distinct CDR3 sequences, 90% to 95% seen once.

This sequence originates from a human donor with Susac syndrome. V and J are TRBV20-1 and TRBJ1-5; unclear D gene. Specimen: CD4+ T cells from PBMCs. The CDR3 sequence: CSARRFSQPQHF. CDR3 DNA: TGCAGTGCTCGGAGGTTTAGTCAGCCCCAGCATTTT.